Following are 20 T cell receptor beta chains from one sample sequenced in a study of blood T cells in healthy people across ages. With a J-beta primer mix and a sample-barcoded 5' primer, a second PCR ran 7 to 11 cycles. TCRdb re-called the 5' RACE reads with MiXCR, one entry per CDR3 protein. The data hold 1.5 million to 2 million distinct CDR3 sequences, with around 50% observed a single time. Sequenced: blood. The source of these receptors is a middle-aged woman in good health.

This clonotype was recorded a few times. The V call is TRBV27, the J call TRBJ2-7; TRBD2 agrees at 9 bases. Germline CDR1 and CDR2: MNHEY and SMNVEV (reference sequence). The V gene end was trimmed by 3 bases and the J gene end by 6 bases; junction bases not matched to a gene: 6. The CDR3 loop spans 14 amino acids. The CDR3 bases are TGTGCCAGCAGTTTTAGCGGGGGCGCGGGCGAGCAGTACTTC. Protein product: CASSFSGGAGEQYF.

The gene calls are TRBV4-3 and TRBJ2-7; TRBD1 is a possible D gene (5 bases). Germline CDR1 reads LGHNA; CDR2 reads YSLEER. Deletions cut 1 base from V and 3 bases from J, with 16 bases between. The CDR3 is 16 amino acids. CDR3 region: CASSQGQSTFYYEQYF. The DNA for the CDR3 is TGCGCCAGCAGCCAAGGACAGTCCACTTTTTACTACGAGCAGTACTTC.

This clonotype was detected only once. The genes are TRBV7-8 and TRBJ2-7, with D uncertain. The V end lost 5 bases, the J end lost 8 bases, and 10 bases lay between the germline ends. Germline assignment: CDR1 SGHVS and CDR2 FQNEAQ. The CDR3 sequence is 11 residues long. The DNA of the CDR3 is TGTGCCAGCAGCCCGCGGAAGAAGCAGTACTTC. Protein product: CASSPRKKQYF.

The rearrangement uses TRBV7-2 and TRBJ2-1; possible D gene TRBD2, 6 bases. The CDR3 has 20 residues. Trimming removed 4 bases from V and 0 bases from J, with 25 bases in between. Germline CDR1 reads SGHTA; CDR2 reads FQGNSA. The CDR3 DNA follows: TGTGCCAGCAGCTCCCCAGGGCGGCTCGGCGGGGCGCCCTCCTACAATGAGCAGTTCTTC. It is translated as CASSSPGRLGGAPSYNEQFF.

This clonotype was observed a handful of times. The V call is TRBV6-1, the J call TRBJ2-5; D is ambiguous. V dropped 5 bases and J dropped 4 bases, with 8 bases sitting between them. Per the germline V gene, CDR1 is MNHNS and CDR2 is SASEGT. There are 12 residues in the CDR3. The CDR3 DNA is TGTGCCAGCAGTACCGCGCGAGAGACCCAGTACTTC. It codes for CASSTARETQYF.

The sample holds a few counts of this clonotype. The chain links TRBV3-1 to TRBJ2-4, with a tentative D call TRBD1 (6 bases). Germline CDR1 reads LGHDT; CDR2 reads YNNKEL (reference sequence). The CDR3 is 15 residues long. Trimming removed 0 bases from V and 9 bases from J, with 15 bases in between. CDR3 in DNA: TGTGCCAGCAGCCAAGACGGAACAGGGATTTTCATTCAGTACTTC. Encoded protein: CASSQDGTGIFIQYF.

This chain connects TRBV10-3 to TRBJ1-5; 9 bases fit TRBD1. Germline lookup yields CDR1 ENHRY and CDR2 SYGVKD. The CDR3 runs to 14 residues. Trimming removed 5 bases from V and 7 bases from J; junction bases left unmatched: 6. CDR3 nucleotide sequence: TGTGCCATCAGTTTACAGGGGGCTGGGCAGCCCCAGCATTTT. This sequence encodes CAISLQGAGQPQHF.

This clonotype appeared a few times. The V gene is TRBV20-1, the J gene TRBJ2-7; 8 bases agree with TRBD2. The J call may be mistaken, given a closer DNA end match to TRBJ2-5. CDR1 and CDR2 (germline): DFQATT, SNEGSKA (reference sequence). There are 13 residues in the CDR3. CDR3 DNA sequence: TGCAGTGCTAGCGGGGGGGCGAGTGAGACCCAGTACTTC. Amino acids: CSASGGASETQYF.

This chain links TRBV7-2 with TRBJ1-5; D uncertain. V lost 1 base to trimming and J lost 2 bases, with 12 bases between them. There are 16 residues in the CDR3. From germline, CDR1 is SGHTA and CDR2 FQGNSA. CDR3 bases: TGTGCCAGCAGCTTAGGGGAGGGTTGGGGCAATCAGCCCCAGCATTTT. It translates to CASSLGEGWGNQPQHF.

This chain connects TRBV28 to TRBJ2-1; possible D gene TRBD1, 5 bases. The CDR3 is 15 amino acids. Trimming took off 5 bases at V and 0 bases at J, with 11 bases between the two ends. In germline, CDR1 is MDHEN, CDR2 SYDVKM. The CDR3 region is CASSRQSVSYNEQFF. In DNA form, the CDR3 reads TGTGCCAGCAGTCGACAGTCCGTCTCCTACAATGAGCAGTTCTTC.

This clonotype has a handful of counts. J is TRBJ2-3 and V is TRBV4-2; 9 bases fit TRBD1. V lost 5 bases to trimming and J lost 4 bases; unmatched junction nucleotides: 10. The CDR3 loop spans 16 amino acids. In germline, CDR1 is LGHNA, CDR2 YNFKEQ. The CDR3 DNA sequence: TGTGCCAGCAGCGAGCGGGACAGGGTGAGCGCAGATACGCAGTATTTT. This encodes CASSERDRVSADTQYF.

This chain uses TRBV25-1 with TRBJ1-4; D is perhaps TRBD1 (5 bases). Looked up from germline, CDR1 is MGHDK and CDR2 is SYGVNS. The CDR3 is 13 residues long. V lost 6 bases and J 3 bases, leaving 8 bases between the germline ends. Here the CDR3 reads CASRRGANEKLFF. CDR3 in DNA: TGTGCCAGCAGGAGGGGAGCTAATGAAAAACTGTTTTTT.

The chain joins TRBV11-2 to TRBJ1-6; D remains unclear. Germline V CDR1 and CDR2: SGHAT, FQNNGV. The CDR3 runs to 17 residues. V was trimmed by 2 bases and J by 8 bases, leaving 19 bases between them. The CDR3 DNA reads as TGTGCCAGCAGCTTATCTCGATCCACAGAGCTGTATTCACCCCTCCACTTT. Its translation: CASSLSRSTELYSPLHF.

This clonotype came up a few times. V usage is TRBV7-2 and J usage is TRBJ2-7, with 8 positions matching TRBD2. The trim removed 1 base at V and 2 bases at J, leaving 7 bases unmatched. This CDR3 region has 16 residues. Germline-derived CDR1 and CDR2 are SGHTA and FQGNSA. The CDR3 loop is CASSLVPTSATYEQYF. CDR3 in DNA: TGTGCCAGCAGCTTAGTTCCGACTAGCGCTACCTACGAGCAGTACTTC.

This chain links TRBV7-9 with TRBJ2-1, with D unclear. With 4 bases removed from V and 5 bases from J, the gap between germline ends came to 15 bases. The CDR3 is made up of 15 amino acids. Germline loops: CDR1 SEHNR, CDR2 FQNEAQ (reference sequence). CDR3 DNA: TGTGCCAGCAGCTCAAAACCCACGGCTGACAATGAGCAGTTCTTC. It encodes CASSSKPTADNEQFF.

The sample holds a few counts of this clonotype. The genes are TRBV6-5 and TRBJ2-3, with D unresolved. There are 16 residues in the CDR3. Trimming shortened V by 0 bases and J by 0 bases, and 10 bases separated the two germline ends. CDR1 MNHEY and CDR2 SVGAGI come from the germline V gene. In nucleotides, the CDR3 is TGTGCCAGCAGTTACTCTAGTAGGCCAAGCACAGATACGCAGTATTTT. Amino acid sequence: CASSYSSRPSTDTQYF.

The chain links TRBV20-1 to TRBJ2-5; tentatively, D is TRBD1 (5 bases). Trimming pared 6 bases from V and 2 bases from J, leaving 22 bases between. The CDR3 is made up of 16 amino acids. CDR1 DFQATT and CDR2 SNEGSKA come from the germline V gene (reference sequence). CDR3 DNA sequence: TGCAGTGCCAAAACACCTTACCGACAGCGACAAGAGACCCAGTACTTC. It is translated as CSAKTPYRQRQETQYF.

CDR3 in DNA: TGTGCCAGCATGGACAGGGTTGGCAATCAGCCCCAGCATTTT. Protein: CASMDRVGNQPQHF. The chain joins TRBV6-6 to TRBJ1-5; TRBD1 agrees at 8 bases. Germline CDR1 is MNHNY and CDR2 is SVGAGI (reference sequence). The trim removed 7 bases at V and 2 bases at J, leaving 4 bases unmatched. The CDR3 is made up of 14 amino acids.

The V and J genes are TRBV7-9 and TRBJ2-3; TRBD2 aligns across 9 bases. Germline CDR1 is SEHNR and CDR2 is FQNEAQ (reference sequence). The CDR3 runs to 16 residues. V lost 4 bases, J lost 2 bases, and 7 bases stayed unmatched. Here the CDR3 DNA reads TGTGCCAGCAGCTCCTCTAGCGGGGCGTTCACAGATACGCAGTATTTT. Protein product: CASSSSSGAFTDTQYF.

V usage is TRBV12-3 or TRBV12-4 and J usage is TRBJ1-2; 7 positions agree with TRBD1. The CDR3 is 15 residues long. V lost 6 bases, J lost 5 bases, and 12 bases stayed unmatched. The CDR3 loop reads CASRPTGTSSYGYTF. The CDR3 coding sequence is TGTGCCAGCAGACCGACAGGGACCTCTAGTTATGGCTACACCTTC.